A selection of T cell receptor beta chains follows, all from one sample in a study of shared clonotypes between healthy human individuals. The data were produced by immunoSEQ multiplex PCR, yet TCRdb's version contains in-frame clones alone and is incomplete. The sample lists hundreds of thousands of clones, about three quarters occurring once. Sequenced material: memory CD4+ T cells sorted from blood. Receptors originate from a woman between 25 and 40 years old in good health. CDR3s include the opening cysteine and the closing phenylalanine or tryptophan. A D gene is named only where the DNA matches it firmly. Clone size is shown for a subset of rows, as once, few, many or a class of expanded clone.

V gene: TRBV4-1
clone size: once
D gene: .
J gene: TRBJ2-1
CDR3 protein: CASSHPIGGGKSSRYNEQFF
CDR3 DNA: TGCGCCAGCAGCCACCCGATTGGGGGCGGGAAAAGTAGCAGATACAATGAGCAGTTCTTC

V gene: TRBV30
clone size: few
D gene: TRBD1
J gene: TRBJ1-1
CDR3 protein: CAWTPLIRQGRTEAFF
CDR3 DNA: TGTGCCTGGACCCCCCTCATCAGACAGGGAAGAACTGAAGCTTTCTTT

V gene: TRBV5-1
clone size: .
D gene: TRBD2
J gene: TRBJ2-3
CDR3 protein: CASSLGLAGVGDTQYF
CDR3 DNA: TGCGCCAGCAGCTTGGGGCTAGCGGGAGTTGGCGATACGCAGTATTTT

V gene: TRBV6-5
clone size: .
D gene: .
J gene: TRBJ2-1
CDR3 protein: CASRRTDTNEQFF
CDR3 DNA: TGTGCCAGCAGACGGACAGACACAAATGAGCAGTTCTTC

V gene: TRBV4-1
clone size: .
D gene: TRBD1
J gene: TRBJ1-1
CDR3 protein: CASAGWTGDRRGTEAFF
CDR3 DNA: TGCGCCAGCGCTGGATGGACAGGGGACAGGAGGGGCACTGAAGCTTTCTTT

V gene: TRBV19
clone size: .
D gene: .
J gene: TRBJ1-5
CDR3 protein: CASSAFLTAGDNQPQHF
CDR3 DNA: TGTGCCAGTAGTGCTTTTTTGACAGCAGGGGACAATCAGCCCCAGCATTTT

V gene: TRBV15
clone size: .
D gene: TRBD1
J gene: TRBJ1-5
CDR3 protein: CATSAGTGGDQPQHF
CDR3 DNA: TGTGCCACCAGCGCCGGGACAGGGGGCGATCAGCCCCAGCATTTT

V gene: TRBV27
clone size: .
D gene: TRBD2
J gene: TRBJ2-5
CDR3 protein: CASSPLAGGEETQYF
CDR3 DNA: TGTGCCAGCAGTCCACTAGCGGGAGGGGAAGAGACCCAGTACTTC

V gene: TRBV28
clone size: .
D gene: .
J gene: TRBJ1-2
CDR3 protein: CASSTSPVSNYGYTF
CDR3 DNA: TGTGCCAGCAGCACCAGCCCCGTATCTAACTATGGCTACACCTTC

V gene: TRBV7-3
clone size: .
D gene: TRBD2
J gene: TRBJ2-3
CDR3 protein: CASSSGSGGGTDTQYF
CDR3 DNA: TGTGCCAGCAGCTCCGGATCGGGAGGTGGCACAGATACGCAGTATTTT

V gene: TRBV23-1
clone size: .
D gene: TRBD1
J gene: TRBJ1-1
CDR3 protein: CASSQSPKQGRTEAFF
CDR3 DNA: TGCGCCAGCAGTCAATCCCCTAAACAGGGGAGAACTGAAGCTTTCTTT

V gene: TRBV11-2
clone size: .
D gene: .
J gene: TRBJ1-5
CDR3 protein: CASSSNALFSNQPQHF
CDR3 DNA: TGTGCCAGCAGCTCTAATGCACTGTTTAGCAATCAGCCCCAGCATTTT

V gene: TRBV6-1
clone size: .
D gene: .
J gene: TRBJ1-2
CDR3 protein: CASSEARQDYGYTF
CDR3 DNA: TGTGCCAGCAGTGAAGCAAGACAGGACTATGGCTACACCTTC

V gene: TRBV9
clone size: .
D gene: .
J gene: TRBJ1-5
CDR3 protein: CASSVGTAQAQHF
CDR3 DNA: TGTGCCAGCAGCGTAGGGACAGCCCAAGCACAGCATTTT

V gene: TRBV15
clone size: .
D gene: .
J gene: TRBJ1-1
CDR3 protein: CATSREDTEAFF
CDR3 DNA: TGTGCCACCAGCAGAGAGGACACTGAAGCTTTCTTT

V gene: TRBV6-1
clone size: .
D gene: .
J gene: TRBJ2-7
CDR3 protein: CASRGGATRTYEQYF
CDR3 DNA: TGTGCCAGCCGCGGGGGCGCGACTAGAACCTACGAGCAGTACTTC

V gene: TRBV30
clone size: .
D gene: .
J gene: TRBJ1-3
CDR3 protein: CAWCRAGAGNTIYF
CDR3 DNA: TGTGCCTGGTGTCGGGCAGGGGCTGGAAACACCATATATTTT

V gene: TRBV19
clone size: .
D gene: TRBD1
J gene: TRBJ1-5
CDR3 protein: CASKGTANSNQPQHF
CDR3 DNA: TGTGCCAGTAAGGGGACAGCTAATAGCAATCAGCCCCAGCATTTT

V gene: TRBV4-2
clone size: .
D gene: TRBD2
J gene: TRBJ2-3
CDR3 protein: CASSSTSGRADTQYF
CDR3 DNA: TGTGCCAGCAGCTCGACTAGCGGGAGGGCAGATACGCAGTATTTT

V gene: TRBV19
clone size: .
D gene: .
J gene: TRBJ2-7
CDR3 protein: CASSPNAGQPYEQYF
CDR3 DNA: TGTGCCAGTAGTCCAAACGCGGGACAACCCTACGAGCAGTACTTC

V gene: TRBV5-1
clone size: .
D gene: .
J gene: TRBJ1-1
CDR3 protein: CASREGRAEAFF
CDR3 DNA: TGCGCCAGCAGGGAGGGGAGGGCTGAAGCTTTCTTT

V gene: TRBV7-2
clone size: .
D gene: .
J gene: TRBJ2-3
CDR3 protein: CASSLVTGPDTQYF
CDR3 DNA: TGTGCCAGCAGCTTAGTCACGGGTCCAGATACGCAGTATTTT

V gene: TRBV27
clone size: once
D gene: TRBD2
J gene: TRBJ2-1
CDR3 protein: CASSLFGLASYNEQFF
CDR3 DNA: TGTGCCAGCAGTTTATTCGGACTAGCGTCCTACAATGAGCAGTTCTTC

V gene: TRBV11-2
clone size: .
D gene: .
J gene: TRBJ2-5
CDR3 protein: CASTGRETQYF
CDR3 DNA: TGTGCCAGCACCGGGCGGGAGACCCAGTACTTC

V gene: TRBV19
clone size: few
D gene: TRBD2
J gene: TRBJ2-1
CDR3 protein: CASSVMGLAAGNEQFF
CDR3 DNA: TGTGCCAGTAGTGTGATGGGACTAGCTGCGGGGAATGAGCAGTTCTTC

V gene: TRBV7-8
clone size: .
D gene: .
J gene: TRBJ2-7
CDR3 protein: CASSTTTHYEQYF
CDR3 DNA: TGTGCCAGCAGCACAACGACTCACTACGAGCAGTACTTC

V gene: TRBV10-2
clone size: .
D gene: TRBD1
J gene: TRBJ2-3
CDR3 protein: CASSRGTGSTDTQYF
CDR3 DNA: TGCGCCAGCAGCCGCGGGACAGGCAGCACAGATACGCAGTATTTT

V gene: TRBV27
clone size: .
D gene: TRBD1
J gene: TRBJ2-7
CDR3 protein: CASSPDDRGGYEQYF
CDR3 DNA: TGTGCCAGCAGCCCGGATGACAGGGGCGGTTACGAGCAGTACTTC

V gene: TRBV10-3
clone size: .
D gene: .
J gene: TRBJ2-1
CDR3 protein: CAISVQAADEQFF
CDR3 DNA: TGTGCCATCAGTGTACAAGCGGCGGATGAGCAGTTCTTC

V gene: TRBV7-2
clone size: many
D gene: TRBD2
J gene: TRBJ2-1
CDR3 protein: CASSLGEGSYNEQFF
CDR3 DNA: TGTGCCAGCAGCTTAGGGGAGGGGTCCTACAATGAGCAGTTCTTC

V gene: TRBV2
clone size: .
D gene: .
J gene: TRBJ2-7
CDR3 protein: CASSDPQGGLYEQYF
CDR3 DNA: TGTGCCAGCAGTGACCCCCAGGGGGGCCTCTACGAGCAGTACTTC

V gene: TRBV7-3
clone size: .
D gene: .
J gene: TRBJ1-3
CDR3 protein: CASSLTGIGNTIYF
CDR3 DNA: TGTGCCAGCAGCTTAACGGGGATAGGAAACACCATATATTTT

V gene: TRBV18
clone size: few
D gene: TRBD1
J gene: TRBJ2-1
CDR3 protein: CASSPQGAHNEQFF
CDR3 DNA: TGTGCCAGCTCACCACAGGGGGCCCACAATGAGCAGTTCTTC

V gene: TRBV29-1
clone size: .
D gene: .
J gene: TRBJ1-1
CDR3 protein: CSVRGPFNTEAFF
CDR3 DNA: TGCAGCGTAAGGGGACCCTTTAACACTGAAGCTTTCTTT

V gene: TRBV5-1
clone size: .
D gene: TRBD1
J gene: TRBJ2-7
CDR3 protein: CASSLVQGSYEQYF
CDR3 DNA: TGCGCCAGCAGCTTGGTACAGGGGTCCTACGAGCAGTACTTC

V gene: TRBV28
clone size: .
D gene: .
J gene: TRBJ1-1
CDR3 protein: CASSPLGMYTEAFF
CDR3 DNA: TGTGCCAGCAGCCCACTCGGGATGTACACTGAAGCTTTCTTT

V gene: TRBV5-1
clone size: .
D gene: .
J gene: TRBJ1-4
CDR3 protein: CASSRTGPTNEKLFF
CDR3 DNA: TGCGCCAGCAGCCGTACTGGACCAACTAATGAAAAACTGTTTTTT

V gene: TRBV28
clone size: .
D gene: .
J gene: TRBJ1-4
CDR3 protein: CASSPPEGEKLFF
CDR3 DNA: TGTGCCAGCAGTCCGCCGGAGGGTGAAAAACTGTTTTTT

V gene: TRBV5-1
clone size: .
D gene: .
J gene: TRBJ2-2
CDR3 protein: CASSLGGLFRTGELFF
CDR3 DNA: TGCGCCAGCAGCTTGGGAGGACTTTTCCGGACCGGGGAGCTGTTTTTT

V gene: TRBV5-1
clone size: .
D gene: TRBD1
J gene: TRBJ2-2
CDR3 protein: CASSWNYPTGDTGELFF
CDR3 DNA: TGCGCCAGCAGCTGGAATTATCCGACAGGGGACACCGGGGAGCTGTTTTTT

V gene: TRBV13
clone size: .
D gene: .
J gene: TRBJ1-4
CDR3 protein: CASSLRSGANEKLFF
CDR3 DNA: TGTGCCAGCAGCTTACGGTCTGGGGCTAATGAAAAACTGTTTTTT

V gene: TRBV7-7
clone size: .
D gene: TRBD2
J gene: TRBJ2-1
CDR3 protein: CASSQSLGGSYNEQFF
CDR3 DNA: TGTGCCAGCAGCCAGAGTTTGGGCGGGAGCTACAATGAGCAGTTCTTC

V gene: TRBV10-3
clone size: .
D gene: .
J gene: TRBJ1-5
CDR3 protein: CAISETDGNQPQHF
CDR3 DNA: TGTGCCATCAGTGAGACGGACGGCAATCAGCCCCAGCATTTT

V gene: TRBV11-1
clone size: .
D gene: TRBD2
J gene: TRBJ2-1
CDR3 protein: CASSWGGTSPNEQFF
CDR3 DNA: TGTGCCAGCAGCTGGGGGGGGACTAGTCCAAATGAGCAGTTCTTC

V gene: TRBV28
clone size: .
D gene: TRBD2
J gene: TRBJ2-2
CDR3 protein: CASSVAGVGPGELFF
CDR3 DNA: TGTGCCAGCAGCGTGGCGGGAGTCGGTCCCGGGGAGCTGTTTTTT

V gene: TRBV5-6
clone size: .
D gene: TRBD2
J gene: TRBJ2-3
CDR3 protein: CASSLTLAGGGLDTQYF
CDR3 DNA: TGTGCCAGCAGCTTGACTCTAGCGGGAGGCGGTCTTGATACGCAGTATTTT

V gene: TRBV19
clone size: .
D gene: TRBD1
J gene: TRBJ2-2
CDR3 protein: CASNTKTGYTGELFF
CDR3 DNA: TGTGCCAGCAACACCAAGACAGGGTACACCGGGGAGCTGTTTTTT

V gene: TRBV2
clone size: .
D gene: TRBD1
J gene: TRBJ2-1
CDR3 protein: CASSNDRGYLEQFF
CDR3 DNA: TGTGCCAGCAGTAATGACAGGGGGTATCTTGAGCAGTTCTTC

V gene: TRBV14
clone size: .
D gene: .
J gene: TRBJ2-1
CDR3 protein: CASSPGGSRMPWDKNNEQFF
CDR3 DNA: TGTGCCAGCAGCCCAGGGGGGTCACGGATGCCCTGGGACAAAAACAATGAGCAGTTCTTC

V gene: TRBV9
clone size: few
D gene: .
J gene: TRBJ1-2
CDR3 protein: CASSVRDTQDYGYTF
CDR3 DNA: TGTGCCAGCAGCGTTAGGGACACGCAAGACTATGGCTACACCTTC

V gene: TRBV6-5
clone size: .
D gene: .
J gene: TRBJ1-5
CDR3 protein: CASSEGPNQPQHF
CDR3 DNA: TGTGCCAGCAGTGAGGGCCCAAATCAGCCCCAGCATTTT

V gene: TRBV7-7
clone size: .
D gene: .
J gene: TRBJ1-1
CDR3 protein: CASSRLTVNTEAFF
CDR3 DNA: TGTGCCAGCAGCCGCTTGACAGTGAACACTGAAGCTTTCTTT

V gene: TRBV5-1
clone size: .
D gene: .
J gene: TRBJ2-5
CDR3 protein: CASSFQREETQYF
CDR3 DNA: TGCGCCAGCAGCTTCCAGCGGGAAGAGACCCAGTACTTC

V gene: TRBV7-9
clone size: .
D gene: .
J gene: TRBJ1-2
CDR3 protein: CASSSPLLRQDYGYTF
CDR3 DNA: TGTGCCAGCAGCTCACCCCTCTTAAGACAGGACTATGGCTACACCTTC

V gene: TRBV27
clone size: .
D gene: .
J gene: TRBJ2-5
CDR3 protein: CASSFGQGRQETQYF
CDR3 DNA: TGTGCCAGCAGTTTTGGGCAGGGGAGGCAAGAGACCCAGTACTTC

V gene: TRBV6-1
clone size: .
D gene: .
J gene: TRBJ2-1
CDR3 protein: CASRAGSNVNEQFF
CDR3 DNA: TGTGCCAGCAGGGCAGGGAGCAATGTCAATGAGCAGTTCTTC

V gene: TRBV7-6
clone size: .
D gene: .
J gene: TRBJ2-3
CDR3 protein: CASSLGADTQYF
CDR3 DNA: TGTGCCAGCAGCTTAGGTGCAGATACGCAGTATTTT